This TCR beta chain came from a study of spatial heterogeneity in lung cancer. TCRdb recomputed calls from the 5' RACE reads with MiXCR, one row per CDR3 protein. Here the sample spans approximately 2,000 distinct CDR3 sequences, roughly 6.4% being singletons. Time point given: sample taken at primary tumor resection. The source material was normal lung tissue next to the tumor, sampled at surgery. This receptor was identified in a male donor with early-stage non-small cell lung cancer.

The CDR3 DNA sequence: TGTGCCAGTCTAGGAGCGGGGGGCGGGGAGACCCAGTACTTC. Residues: CASLGAGGGETQYF. This chain connects TRBV6-5 to TRBJ2-5; 9 bases match TRBD2. This CDR3 has 14 amino acids. CDR1 is MNHEY, CDR2 SVGAGI, per germline. Trimming took 9 bases from V and 5 from J; bases not matched to a gene: 10.